This T cell receptor (beta chain) derives from a study of a mutant IDH1 vaccine in newly diagnosed glioma. Background on the study: Before enrollment, patients got radiotherapy alone, temozolomide alone, or mostly the combination.

A note on this clone: The target antigen is unknown.

Time point specified: week 23, last vaccination. Every vaccine dose comprised 300 ug of mutant IDH1 20-mer peptide plus topical imiquimod. Study-level points and caveats: The study observed vaccine-induced immune responses in roughly 95% of patients.

Method: immunoSEQ multiplex PCR; TCRdb's copy keeps in-frame clones and lacks some. The sample has approximately 79,000 clones, 85% to 90% seen once. The receptor's source is a woman aged 50 to 60 with glioma. Sequencing was performed on PBMCs, taken from a glioma patient whose treatment included an IDH1 peptide vaccine.

The CDR3 nucleotides read TGCGCCAGCAGCTTGGCAGCGACAAGGGCCGGGGAGACCCAGTACTTC. As protein: CASSLAATRAGETQYF. The genes are TRBV5-1 and TRBJ2-5; D unclear. Germline V gene data show CDR1 as SGHRS and CDR2 as YFSETQ. This CDR3 is built from 16 residues. V was cut by 0 bases and J by 5 bases, with 17 bases left in between.